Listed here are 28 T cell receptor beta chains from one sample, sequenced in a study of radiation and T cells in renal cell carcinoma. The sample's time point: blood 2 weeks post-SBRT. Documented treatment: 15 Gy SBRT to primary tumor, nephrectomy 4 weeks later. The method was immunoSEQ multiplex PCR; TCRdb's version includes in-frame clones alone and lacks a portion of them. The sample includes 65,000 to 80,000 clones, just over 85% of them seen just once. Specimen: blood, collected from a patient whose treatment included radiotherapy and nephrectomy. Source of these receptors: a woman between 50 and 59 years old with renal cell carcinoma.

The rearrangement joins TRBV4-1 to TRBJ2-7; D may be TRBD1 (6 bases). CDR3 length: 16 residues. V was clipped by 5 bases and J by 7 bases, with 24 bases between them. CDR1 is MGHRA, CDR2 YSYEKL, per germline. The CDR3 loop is CASSSSEQGEFREQYF. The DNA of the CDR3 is TGCGCCAGCAGCTCCTCGGAACAGGGCGAGTTCCGAGAGCAGTACTTC.

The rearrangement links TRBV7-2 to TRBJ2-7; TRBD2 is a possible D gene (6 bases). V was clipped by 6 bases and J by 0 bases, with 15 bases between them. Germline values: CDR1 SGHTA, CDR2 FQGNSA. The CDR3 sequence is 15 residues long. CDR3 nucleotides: TGTGCCAGCAGAAACGCGGGACTGGCCTCCTACGAGCAGTACTTC. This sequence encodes CASRNAGLASYEQYF.

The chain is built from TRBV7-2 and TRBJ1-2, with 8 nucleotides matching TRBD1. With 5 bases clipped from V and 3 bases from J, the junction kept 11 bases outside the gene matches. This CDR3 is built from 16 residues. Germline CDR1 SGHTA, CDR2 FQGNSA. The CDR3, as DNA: TGTGCCAGCAGCCCACTCCCTCAGGGGGCGGACTATGGCTACACCTTC. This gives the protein CASSPLPQGADYGYTF.

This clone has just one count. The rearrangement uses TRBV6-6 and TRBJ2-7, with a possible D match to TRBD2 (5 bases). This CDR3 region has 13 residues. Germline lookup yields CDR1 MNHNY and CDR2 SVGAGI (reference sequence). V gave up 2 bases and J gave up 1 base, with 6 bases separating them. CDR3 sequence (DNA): TGTGCCAGCAGTTACGAGGGATCCTACGAGCAGTACTTC. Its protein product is CASSYEGSYEQYF.

DNA for the CDR3: TGTGCCAGCAGTCTTACAACGACTAGCCTAGGGACCCAGTACTTC. Protein product: CASSLTTTSLGTQYF. V is TRBV6-5 and J is TRBJ2-5, with 7 bases identical to TRBD2. The CDR3 has 15 amino acids. The germline V gene has CDR1 MNHEY and CDR2 SVGAGI. V lost 5 bases to trimming and J lost 7 bases; unmatched junction nucleotides: 13.

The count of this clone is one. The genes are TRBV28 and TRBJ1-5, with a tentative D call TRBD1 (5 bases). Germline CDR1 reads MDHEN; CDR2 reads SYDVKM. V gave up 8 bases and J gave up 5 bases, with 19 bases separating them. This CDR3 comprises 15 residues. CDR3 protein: CASHEQGSGYQPQHF. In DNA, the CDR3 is TGTGCCAGCCATGAGCAGGGAAGCGGGTATCAGCCCCAGCATTTT.

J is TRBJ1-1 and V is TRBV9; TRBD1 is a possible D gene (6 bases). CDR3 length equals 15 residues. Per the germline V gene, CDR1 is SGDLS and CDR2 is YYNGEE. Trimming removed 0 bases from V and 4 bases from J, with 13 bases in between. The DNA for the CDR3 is TGTGCCAGCAGCGTAGAGGGAGTAGGGGGCACTGAAGCTTTCTTT. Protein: CASSVEGVGGTEAFF.

The CDR3 spells CASSLDALKTNTGELFF. The CDR3 coding sequence is TGTGCCAGCAGCTTGGACGCTCTCAAAACGAACACCGGGGAGCTGTTTTTT. The chain combines TRBV7-3 with TRBJ2-2; D unclear. Trimming took 3 bases from V and 0 from J, leaving 14 bases between them. The CDR3 runs 17 residues. CDR1 SGHTA and CDR2 FQGTGA come from the germline V gene.

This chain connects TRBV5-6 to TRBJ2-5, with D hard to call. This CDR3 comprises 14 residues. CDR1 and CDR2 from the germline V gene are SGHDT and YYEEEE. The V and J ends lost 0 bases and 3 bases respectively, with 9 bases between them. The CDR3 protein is CASSLVGPKETQYF. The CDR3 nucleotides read TGTGCCAGCAGCTTGGTGGGCCCCAAAGAGACCCAGTACTTC. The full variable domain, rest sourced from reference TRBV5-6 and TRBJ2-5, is DAGVTQSPTHLIKTRGQQVTLRCSPKSGHDTVSWYQQALGQGPQFIFQYYEEEERQRGNFPDRFSGHQFPNYSSELNVNALLLGDSALYLCASSLVGPKETQYFGPGTRLLVL.

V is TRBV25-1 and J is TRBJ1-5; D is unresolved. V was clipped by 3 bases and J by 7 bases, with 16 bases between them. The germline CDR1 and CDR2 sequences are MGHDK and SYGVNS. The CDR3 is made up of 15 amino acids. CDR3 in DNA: TGTGCCAGCAGTGATAGGGCGGGGTTACAACAGCCCCAGCATTTT. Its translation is CASSDRAGLQQPQHF.

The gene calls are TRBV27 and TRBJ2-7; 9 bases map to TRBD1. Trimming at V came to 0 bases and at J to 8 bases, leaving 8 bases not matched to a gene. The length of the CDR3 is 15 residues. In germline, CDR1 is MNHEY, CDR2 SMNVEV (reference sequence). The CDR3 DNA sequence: TGTGCCAGCAGTTTATCCGGGACAGGGCCGTACAAGCAGTACTTC. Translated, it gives CASSLSGTGPYKQYF.

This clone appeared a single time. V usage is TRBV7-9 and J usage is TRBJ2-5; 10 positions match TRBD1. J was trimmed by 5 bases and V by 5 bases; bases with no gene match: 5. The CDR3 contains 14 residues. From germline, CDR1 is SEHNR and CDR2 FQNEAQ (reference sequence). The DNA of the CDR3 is TGTGCCAGCAGCCGACAGGGGGCGGGGGAGACCCAGTACTTC. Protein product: CASSRQGAGETQYF.

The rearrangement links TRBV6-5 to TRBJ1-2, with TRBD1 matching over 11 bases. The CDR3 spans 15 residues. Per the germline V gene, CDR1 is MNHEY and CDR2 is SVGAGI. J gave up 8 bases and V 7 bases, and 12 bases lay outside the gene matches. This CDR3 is CASNPGQGVLGGYTF. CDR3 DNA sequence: TGTGCCAGCAACCCGGGACAGGGGGTATTGGGAGGCTACACCTTC.

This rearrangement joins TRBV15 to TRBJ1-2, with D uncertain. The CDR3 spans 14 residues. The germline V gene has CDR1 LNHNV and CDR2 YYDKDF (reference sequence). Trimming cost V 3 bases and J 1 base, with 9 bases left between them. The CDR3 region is CATSSPPFNYGYTF. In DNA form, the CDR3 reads TGTGCCACCAGCAGCCCCCCGTTTAACTATGGCTACACCTTC. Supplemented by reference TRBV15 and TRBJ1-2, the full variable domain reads DAMVIQNPRYQVTQFGKPVTLSCSQTLNHNVMYWYQQKSSQAPKLLFHYYDKDFNNEADTPDNFQSRRPNTSFCFLDIRSPGLGDTAMYLCATSSPPFNYGYTFGSGTRLTVV.

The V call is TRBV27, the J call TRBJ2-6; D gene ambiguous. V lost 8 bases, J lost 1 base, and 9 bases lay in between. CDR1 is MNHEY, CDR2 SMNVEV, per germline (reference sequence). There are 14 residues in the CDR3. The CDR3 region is CASLSWSGANVLTF. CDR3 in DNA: TGTGCCAGCCTCTCATGGTCTGGGGCCAACGTCCTGACTTTC.

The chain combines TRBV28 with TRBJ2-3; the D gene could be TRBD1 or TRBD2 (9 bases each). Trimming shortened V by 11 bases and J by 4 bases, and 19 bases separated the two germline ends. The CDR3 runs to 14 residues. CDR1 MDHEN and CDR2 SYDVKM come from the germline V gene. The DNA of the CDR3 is TGTGCCGGACAGGGGCGGGAGGGCCCAGATACGCAGTATTTT. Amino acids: CAGQGREGPDTQYF.

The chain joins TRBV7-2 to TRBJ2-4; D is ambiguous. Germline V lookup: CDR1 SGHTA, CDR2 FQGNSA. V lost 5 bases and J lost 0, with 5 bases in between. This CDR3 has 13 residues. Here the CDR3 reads CASSGLAKNIQYF. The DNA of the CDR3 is TGTGCCAGCAGCGGGCTAGCCAAAAACATTCAGTACTTC.

DNA for the CDR3: TGTGCCACCAGCCCCTGGGACAGGGGTCACACTGAAGCTTTCTTT. Translation: CATSPWDRGHTEAFF. This chain links TRBV15 with TRBJ1-1; TRBD1 matches 10 bases. Germline V lookup: CDR1 LNHNV, CDR2 YYDKDF (reference sequence). V was clipped by 5 bases and J by 3 bases; unmatched bases: 6. There are 15 residues in the CDR3. The whole variable domain, filled in from reference TRBV15 and TRBJ1-1, reads DAMVIQNPRYQVTQFGKPVTLSCSQTLNHNVMYWYQQKSSQAPKLLFHYYDKDFNNEADTPDNFQSRRPNTSFCFLDIRSPGLGDTAMYLCATSPWDRGHTEAFFGQGTRLTVV.

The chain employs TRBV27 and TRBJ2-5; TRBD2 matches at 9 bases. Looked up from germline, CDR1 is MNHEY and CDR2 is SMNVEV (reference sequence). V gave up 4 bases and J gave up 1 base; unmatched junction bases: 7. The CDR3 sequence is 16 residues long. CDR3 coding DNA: TGTGCCAGCAGTTCATACTTGCGGGGGGGCCAAGAGACCCAGTACTTC. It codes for CASSSYLRGGQETQYF.

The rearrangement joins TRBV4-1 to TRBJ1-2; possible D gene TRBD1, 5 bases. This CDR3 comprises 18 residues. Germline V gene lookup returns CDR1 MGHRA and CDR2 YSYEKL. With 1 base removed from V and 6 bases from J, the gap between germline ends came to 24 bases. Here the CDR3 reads CASSQAVPRQRLADGYTF. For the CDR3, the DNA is TGCGCCAGCAGCCAAGCCGTCCCCCGACAGCGCCTTGCGGATGGCTACACCTTC.

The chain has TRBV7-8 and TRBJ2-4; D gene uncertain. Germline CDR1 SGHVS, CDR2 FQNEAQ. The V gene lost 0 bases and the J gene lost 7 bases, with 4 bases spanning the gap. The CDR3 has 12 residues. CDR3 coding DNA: TGTGCCAGCAGCTTAGCGCGGAACATTCAGTACTTC. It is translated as CASSLARNIQYF.

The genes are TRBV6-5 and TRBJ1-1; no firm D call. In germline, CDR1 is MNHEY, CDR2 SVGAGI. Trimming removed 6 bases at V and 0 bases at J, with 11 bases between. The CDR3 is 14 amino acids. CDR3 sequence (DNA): TGTGCCAGCAGCTCCAACACTGTGAACACTGAAGCTTTCTTT. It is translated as CASSSNTVNTEAFF.

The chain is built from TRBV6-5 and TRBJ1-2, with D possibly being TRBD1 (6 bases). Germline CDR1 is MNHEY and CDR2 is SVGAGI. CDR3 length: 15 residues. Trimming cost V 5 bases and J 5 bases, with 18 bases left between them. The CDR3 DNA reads TGTGCCAGCAGTCAAAGCACCGGGACACCGTATGGCTACACCTTC. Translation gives CASSQSTGTPYGYTF.

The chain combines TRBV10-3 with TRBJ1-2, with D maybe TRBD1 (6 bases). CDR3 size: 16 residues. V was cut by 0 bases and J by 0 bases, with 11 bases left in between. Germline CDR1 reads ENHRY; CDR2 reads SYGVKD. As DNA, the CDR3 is TGTGCCATCAGTGAGTCCCTGGACAGAGCTAACTATGGCTACACCTTC. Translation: CAISESLDRANYGYTF.

CDR3 in amino acids: CASSLSSNRRFSDNEQFF. CDR3 sequence (DNA): TGTGCCAGCAGCTTAAGTTCAAACAGGAGGTTTAGTGACAATGAGCAGTTCTTC. This rearrangement joins TRBV7-9 to TRBJ2-1; D may correspond to TRBD1 or TRBD2 (5 bases each). The CDR3 length is 18 residues. The V gene's germline CDR1 is SEHNR and CDR2 FQNEAQ (reference sequence). V shed 2 bases and J shed 5 bases, with 22 bases lying between them.

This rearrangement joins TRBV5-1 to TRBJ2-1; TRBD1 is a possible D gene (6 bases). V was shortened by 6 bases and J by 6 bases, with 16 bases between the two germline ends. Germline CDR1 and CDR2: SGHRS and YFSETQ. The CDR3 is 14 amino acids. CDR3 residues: CASTVTGPSNEQFF. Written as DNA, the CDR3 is TGCGCCAGCACGGTTACAGGGCCAAGCAATGAGCAGTTCTTC.

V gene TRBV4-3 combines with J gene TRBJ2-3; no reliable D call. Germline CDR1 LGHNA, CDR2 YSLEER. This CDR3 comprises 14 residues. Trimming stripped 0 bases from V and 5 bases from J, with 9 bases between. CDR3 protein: CASSQDLSRDTQYF. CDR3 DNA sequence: TGCGCCAGCAGCCAAGATCTATCACGAGATACGCAGTATTTT.

CDR3 sequence reads: CASKEREGGRETQYF. The CDR3 DNA reads as TGTGCCAGCAAAGAGCGGGAGGGAGGAAGGGAGACCCAGTACTTC. J is TRBJ2-5 and V is TRBV2; 10 bases agree with TRBD2. Germline V gene lookup returns CDR1 SNHLY and CDR2 FYNNEI. The CDR3 sequence is 15 residues long. V trimming: 7 bases; J trimming: 5 bases; junction bases outside the gene matches: 10. The full variable domain, with the rest looked up from reference TRBV2 and TRBJ2-5, is EPEVTQTPSHQVTQMGQEVILRCVPISNHLYFYWYRQILGQKVEFLVSFYNNEISEKSEIFDDQFSVERPDGSNFTLKIRSTKLEDSAMYFCASKEREGGRETQYFGPGTRLLVL.